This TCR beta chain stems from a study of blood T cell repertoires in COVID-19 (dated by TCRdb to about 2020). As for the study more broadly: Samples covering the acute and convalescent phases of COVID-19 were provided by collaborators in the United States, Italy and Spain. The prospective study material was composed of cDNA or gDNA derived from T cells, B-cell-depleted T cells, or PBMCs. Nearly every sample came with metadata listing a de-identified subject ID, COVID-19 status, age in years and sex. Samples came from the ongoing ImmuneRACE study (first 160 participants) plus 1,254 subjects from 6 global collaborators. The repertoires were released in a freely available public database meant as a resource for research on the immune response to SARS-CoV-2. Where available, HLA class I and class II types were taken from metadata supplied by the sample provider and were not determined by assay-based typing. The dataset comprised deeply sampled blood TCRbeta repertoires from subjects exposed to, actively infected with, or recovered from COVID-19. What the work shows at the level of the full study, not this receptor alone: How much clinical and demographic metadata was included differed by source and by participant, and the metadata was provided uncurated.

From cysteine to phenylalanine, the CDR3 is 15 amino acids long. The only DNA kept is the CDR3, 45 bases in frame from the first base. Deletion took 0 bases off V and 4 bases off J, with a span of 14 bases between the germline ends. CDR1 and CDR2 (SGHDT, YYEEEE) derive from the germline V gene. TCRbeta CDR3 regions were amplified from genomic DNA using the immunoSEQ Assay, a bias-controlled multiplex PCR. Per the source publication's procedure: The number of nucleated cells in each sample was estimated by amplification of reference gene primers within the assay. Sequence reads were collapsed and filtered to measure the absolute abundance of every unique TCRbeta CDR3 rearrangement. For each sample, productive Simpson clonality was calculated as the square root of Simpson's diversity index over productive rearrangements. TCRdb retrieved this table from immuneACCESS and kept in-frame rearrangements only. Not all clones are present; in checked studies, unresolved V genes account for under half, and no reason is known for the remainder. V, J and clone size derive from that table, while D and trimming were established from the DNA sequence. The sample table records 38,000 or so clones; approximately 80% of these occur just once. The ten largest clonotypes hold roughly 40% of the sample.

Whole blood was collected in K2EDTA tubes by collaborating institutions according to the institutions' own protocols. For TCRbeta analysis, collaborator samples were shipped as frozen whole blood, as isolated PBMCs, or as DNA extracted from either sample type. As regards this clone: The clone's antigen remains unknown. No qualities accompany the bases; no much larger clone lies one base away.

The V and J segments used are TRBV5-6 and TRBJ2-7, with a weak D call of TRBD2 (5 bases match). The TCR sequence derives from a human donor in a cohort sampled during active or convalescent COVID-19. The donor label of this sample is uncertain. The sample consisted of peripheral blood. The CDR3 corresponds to CASSLARTLVYEQYF. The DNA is TGTGCCAGCAGCTTGGCACGGACTCTGGTTTACGAGCAGTACTTC.